The next 14 T cell receptor beta chains were all read from a single sample in a study of cytomegalovirus exposure and HLA in healthy donors. The PCR had 60 Vbeta and 13 Jbeta primers. Data came from immunoSEQ multiplex PCR; TCRdb stores just in-frame clones and leaves some out. The sample yields more than 200,000 clones, roughly 82% seen once. The sequenced sample was PBMCs. The source is a man aged 35-49 years in good health and CMV-seropositive.

The CDR3 nucleotides read TGTGCCAGCAGTTACTCGATGACAGGAAACTATGGCTACACCTTC. This gives the protein CASSYSMTGNYGYTF. This chain connects TRBV6-6 to TRBJ1-2, with D perhaps TRBD1 (6 bases). Germline V gene lookup returns CDR1 MNHNY and CDR2 SVGAGI (reference sequence). With 0 bases removed from V and 2 bases from J, the gap between germline ends came to 10 bases. The CDR3 runs 15 residues.

This chain connects TRBV2 to TRBJ1-3; no firm D call. CDR1 and CDR2 (germline): SNHLY, FYNNEI. There are 14 residues in the CDR3. V was shortened by 7 bases and J by 0 bases, with 10 bases between the two germline ends. CDR3 bases: TGTGCCAGCATTAAACAGAACTCTGGAAACACCATATATTTT. Its translation: CASIKQNSGNTIYF.

This clone was seen a few times. The chain couples TRBV18 to TRBJ1-1; TRBD1 matches at 10 bases. Looked up from germline, CDR1 is KGHSH and CDR2 is LQKENI. V shed 3 bases and J 5 bases; nucleotides not matched to a gene: 6. This CDR3 spans 15 amino acids. The CDR3 coding sequence is TGTGCCAGCTCACCTCTGGACAGGGGGAGAACTGAAGCTTTCTTT. Translating it yields CASSPLDRGRTEAFF.

In its sample, this clone was seen a few times. The sample has other DNA sequences that encode this CDR3 too. The chain combines TRBV11-2 with TRBJ2-7, with D tentatively TRBD2 (6 bases). V was clipped by 2 bases and J by 3 bases, with 8 bases between them. In germline, CDR1 is SGHAT, CDR2 FQNNGV. The CDR3 is 13 residues long. The CDR3 region has the DNA TGTGCCAGCAGCTTACAGACTAGCTACGAGCAGTACTTC. Translated, it gives CASSLQTSYEQYF.

The sample holds a few counts of this clone. The V call is TRBV2, the J call TRBJ1-2; TRBD1 matches 9 bases. V gave up 5 bases and J gave up 7 bases; unmatched junction bases: 8. This CDR3 region has 14 residues. Germline V gives CDR1 SNHLY, CDR2 FYNNEI. CDR3 protein: CASSRDRDLGGYTF. The DNA for the CDR3 is TGTGCCAGCAGTAGGGACAGGGATTTAGGTGGCTACACCTTC.

V usage is TRBV2 and J usage is TRBJ2-1; 14 nucleotides align to TRBD2. CDR1 is SNHLY and CDR2 is FYNNEI in the germline V gene. The CDR3 covers 15 residues. V shed 6 bases, J shed 8 bases, and the junction held 6 bases outside the gene matches. DNA for the CDR3: TGTGCCAGCAGCGGACTAGCGGGAGGTTACGATGAGCAGTTCTTC. Its translation: CASSGLAGGYDEQFF.

The rearrangement uses TRBV11-2 and TRBJ2-6, with D perhaps TRBD2 (5 bases). Per germline, CDR1 SGHAT and CDR2 FQNNGV. The CDR3 runs 15 residues. Between the trimmed V and J ends, which lost 5 bases and 0 bases, there was a span of 8 bases. The CDR3 loop reads CASSLTSSGANVLTF. The CDR3 nucleotides are TGTGCCAGCAGCCTAACTAGCTCTGGGGCCAACGTCCTGACTTTC.

The J gene is TRBJ2-7, the V gene TRBV2, with TRBD2 as a possible D gene (5 bases). V lost 8 bases and J lost 3, with 17 bases in between. Germline V gene data show CDR1 as SNHLY and CDR2 as FYNNEI. The CDR3 consists of 14 residues. In nucleotides, the CDR3 is TGTGCCAGCGCGAAGGAGAAGGGAGTCTACGAGCAGTACTTC. It is translated as CASAKEKGVYEQYF.

This chain joins TRBV11-2 and TRBJ2-1; 11 positions agree with TRBD2. Germline V CDR1 and CDR2: SGHAT, FQNNGV. The CDR3 is 16 amino acids. V lost 1 base, J lost 12 bases, and 11 bases stayed unmatched. The CDR3 DNA reads TGTGCCAGCAGCTTAGGACTAGCGGGAAGCCAATGGGGGCAGTTCTTC. This gives the protein CASSLGLAGSQWGQFF.

V gene TRBV11-3 combines with J gene TRBJ2-1, with 8 bases aligning to TRBD2. This CDR3 spans 15 amino acids. Germline V gene lookup returns CDR1 SGHNT and CDR2 YENEEA. V lost 0 bases, J lost 5 bases, and 3 bases stayed unmatched. DNA of the CDR3: TGTGCCAGCAGCTTAGAAGCGGGAGCTAACAATGAGCAGTTCTTC. It translates to CASSLEAGANNEQFF.

The chain links TRBV13 to TRBJ2-2, with TRBD2 as a possible D gene (6 bases). Germline V gene lookup returns CDR1 PRHDT and CDR2 FYEKMQ (reference sequence). This CDR3 is 14 amino acids long. Trimming shortened V by 5 bases and J by 7 bases, and 14 bases separated the two germline ends. The DNA for the CDR3 is TGTGCCAGCAGCCTCGGGACTCCGTACGGGGAGCTGTTTTTT. It codes for CASSLGTPYGELFF. The whole variable domain, remainder taken from reference TRBV13 and TRBJ2-2, is AAGVIQSPRHLIKEKRETATLKCYPIPRHDTVYWYQQGPGQDPQFLISFYEKMQSDKGSIPDRFSAQQFSDYHSELNMSSLELGDSALYFCASSLGTPYGELFFGEGSRLTVL.

The chain joins TRBV30 to TRBJ2-7; 9 nucleotides agree with TRBD2. From germline, CDR1 is GTSNPN and CDR2 SVGIG (reference sequence). Germline trimming cut 6 bases from V and 4 bases from J; bases unmatched to any gene: 1. The CDR3 contains 11 residues. The CDR3 here is CACTSGYEQYF. CDR3 DNA sequence: TGTGCCTGCACTAGCGGGTACGAGCAGTACTTC.

The chain combines TRBV19 with TRBJ1-3; D remains ambiguous. Germline-derived CDR1 and CDR2 are LNHDA and SQIVND (reference sequence). CDR3 length: 12 amino acids. Deletions cut 7 bases from V and 4 bases from J, with 8 bases between. The CDR3 is CASTSQGNTIYF. CDR3 DNA sequence: TGTGCCAGTACTTCCCAGGGAAACACCATATATTTT.

The chain employs TRBV29-1 and TRBJ2-1; TRBD1 agrees at 7 bases. V lost 8 bases and J lost 6; bases outside the gene matches: 7. CDR1 is SQVTM and CDR2 is ANQGSEA in the germline V gene. The CDR3 extends over 12 amino acids. CDR3: CSSRDSSNEQFF. The CDR3 region has the DNA TGCAGCTCCCGGGACAGCTCCAATGAGCAGTTCTTC.